The 4 T cell receptor beta chains below all came from one sample that was sequenced in a study of T-cell reconstitution after alpha-beta-depleted transplantation in children. This sample's TCRbeta library carried unique molecular identifier barcodes. Each CDR3 protein is one row after TCRdb ran MiXCR on the PCR reads. The table records 250,000 or so distinct CDR3 sequences, 20% to 30% of them present only once. This sample comprised PBMCs, mostly from graft donor cells, obtained 360 days after TCRalphabeta/CD19-depleted stem cell transplant. Receptors were obtained from a female patient aged 2-15 years who had a stem cell transplant for congenital amegakaryocytic thrombocytopenia, so the T cells may come from the graft donor.

This clonotype was recorded a few times. The chain uses TRBV3-1 and TRBJ2-5; no reliable D call. Looked up from germline, CDR1 is LGHDT and CDR2 is YNNKEL (reference sequence). Trimming cost V 0 bases and J 0 bases, with 8 bases left between them. This CDR3 has 15 amino acids. CDR3 DNA: TGTGCCAGCAGCCAAGAATGGCATCACCAAGAGACCCAGTACTTC. This sequence encodes CASSQEWHHQETQYF.

This clonotype was detected only a few times. CDR3 amino acids: CASSLRGTRGRTSGANVLTF. DNA of the CDR3: TGCGCCAGCAGCTTGAGGGGGACCAGGGGGCGCACCTCTGGGGCCAACGTCCTGACTTTC. V and J are TRBV5-1 and TRBJ2-6; 8 bases fit TRBD1. CDR1 SGHRS and CDR2 YFSETQ come from the germline V gene. After removal of 1 base from V and 0 bases from J, the junction contained 12 bases not matched to a gene. This CDR3 has 20 residues.

This chain joins TRBV20-1 and TRBJ2-5; unclear D gene. Germline V gene lookup returns CDR1 DFQATT and CDR2 SNEGSKA (reference sequence). The CDR3 length is 14 residues. V was cut by 0 bases and J by 4 bases, with 12 bases left in between. The CDR3 reads CSARDWVSRETQYF. The CDR3, as DNA: TGCAGTGCTAGAGATTGGGTCTCTAGAGAGACCCAGTACTTC.

V usage is TRBV7-9 and J usage is TRBJ2-1, with unresolved D. This CDR3 region has 14 residues. Germline V lookup: CDR1 SEHNR, CDR2 FQNEAQ (reference sequence). V lost 4 bases, J lost 0 bases, and 7 bases lay in between. CDR3 sequence (DNA): TGTGCCAGCAGCTCCGGCCTCTCCTACAATGAGCAGTTCTTC. Encoded protein: CASSSGLSYNEQFF.